Sequencing of this TCR beta chain was carried out in a study of T cell repertoires in ileal Crohn's disease. Background on the study: At surgery, around 36% of patients smoked, with median disease duration 7.9 years. The M6 sample came from neoterminal ileum during colonoscopy after surgery.

Some clones are missing from TCRdb's copy, which holds only in-frame ones; the method was immunoSEQ multiplex PCR. Found here are fewer than 13,000 clones, more than 70% of them singletons; the top ten hold approximately 15%. Indicated time point: neoterminal ileum biopsy at postoperative endoscopy, about 6 months after surgery. The V and J ends lost 1 base and 0 bases, in that order; junction bases with no gene match: 8. Germline lookup yields CDR1 SGHAT and CDR2 FQNNGV. The CDR3 totals 17 residues. The chain is built from TRBV11-2 and TRBJ1-1, with TRBD1 matching over 7 bases. Sequencing was carried out using ileal tissue. The receptor was isolated from an adult with Crohn's disease. CDR3 amino acids: CASSLGGGRLLNTEAFF. The CDR3 DNA is TGTGCCAGCAGCTTAGGAGGGGGCAGACTTCTGAACACTGAAGCTTTCTTT.